Presented here are 24 T cell receptor beta chains from one specimen sequenced in a study of a mutant IDH1 vaccine in newly diagnosed glioma. Specified time point: baseline, week 1 (first vaccination visit). Treatment defined: pre-vaccination baseline after standard-of-care therapy. Only in-frame clones appear in the TCRdb table, and some are missing; sequencing was by immunoSEQ multiplex PCR. The table shows 15,000 to 20,000 clones, with around four fifths occurring only once. The sample consisted of PBMCs, taken from a glioma patient treated with radiotherapy, temozolomide or both. The receptor set was obtained from a man aged 35-49 years with glioma.

As DNA, the CDR3 is TGTGCTAGTGGTCGAAGTAGCGGGAGAGGAACCGGGGAGCTGTTTTTT. It encodes CASGRSSGRGTGELFF. The genes are TRBV12-5 and TRBJ2-2; 9 positions agree with TRBD2. With V trimmed by 5 bases and J by 5 bases, 9 bases remained unmatched. CDR3 length: 16 residues. Germline assignment: CDR1 LGHNT and CDR2 FRNRAP.

This clone was observed a single time. The chain joins TRBV6-5 to TRBJ1-4; tentative D call: TRBD1 (6 bases). Trimming left V 2 bases short and J 8 bases short, with 12 bases between. The germline V gene encodes CDR1 MNHEY and CDR2 SVGAGI. CDR3 length: 14 amino acids. The CDR3 nucleotides read TGTGCCAGCAGTTACCTACAGGGCGGCGAAAAACTGTTTTTT. Translated, it gives CASSYLQGGEKLFF.

The V and J genes are TRBV4-1 and TRBJ2-1, with D tentatively TRBD2 (6 bases). This CDR3 region has 13 residues. The V and J ends lost 5 bases and 6 bases respectively, with 11 bases between them. Per germline, CDR1 MGHRA and CDR2 YSYEKL. The CDR3 loop is CASSSRTTNEQFF. For the CDR3, the DNA is TGCGCCAGCAGCTCCCGGACTACCAATGAGCAGTTCTTC.

The chain recombines TRBV11-2 with TRBJ2-2; possible D gene TRBD2, 6 bases. CDR1 and CDR2 (germline): SGHAT, FQNNGV. There are 15 residues in the CDR3. Trimming removed 7 bases at V and 13 bases at J, with 25 bases between. This CDR3 reads CASTLIVSGPGGLFF. The CDR3 nucleotides read TGTGCCAGCACCCTTATCGTTAGCGGCCCGGGCGGGCTGTTTTTT.

Only a few counts were recorded for this clone. The rearrangement joins TRBV29-1 to TRBJ1-1; D possibly corresponds to TRBD1 (6 bases). The V end lost 5 bases, the J end lost 1 base, and 14 bases lay between the germline ends. The CDR3 extends over 14 amino acids. CDR1 is SQVTM, CDR2 ANQGSEA, per germline. In nucleotides, the CDR3 is TGCAGCGTTCAAATTACAGGGAAGAACACTGAAGCTTTCTTT. Translation: CSVQITGKNTEAFF.

The rearrangement uses TRBV5-5 and TRBJ2-4; 10 positions agree with TRBD2. The CDR3 totals 19 residues. The germline V gene encodes CDR1 SGHKS and CDR2 YYEKEE (reference sequence). J was trimmed by 1 base and V by 4 bases; bases with no gene match: 14. CDR3 sequence reads: CASSRLGTSDPMAKNIQYF. The CDR3 DNA reads TGTGCCAGCAGCCGCCTAGGGACTAGCGACCCGATGGCCAAAAACATTCAGTACTTC.

The chain carries TRBV6-1 and TRBJ1-1; 7 nucleotides agree with TRBD1. This CDR3 comprises 13 residues. J was trimmed by 7 bases and V by 5 bases; bases with no gene match: 7. Per germline, CDR1 MNHNS and CDR2 SASEGT. CDR3 sequence (DNA): TGTGCCAGCAGTTTCTACAGGGGTGGTGAAGCTTTCTTT. As protein: CASSFYRGGEAFF.

The chain recombines TRBV7-6 with TRBJ1-5; D remains unclear. The V gene lost 0 bases and the J gene lost 0 bases, with 12 bases spanning the gap. The CDR3 sequence is 17 residues long. Germline-derived CDR1 and CDR2 are SGHVS and FNYEAQ. CDR3 coding DNA: TGTGCCAGCAGCTTAGCGGCTGCTGATTATAGCAATCAGCCCCAGCATTTT. Residues: CASSLAAADYSNQPQHF.

The gene calls are TRBV14 and TRBJ1-3; unclear D gene. The CDR3 extends over 14 amino acids. The germline V and J ends were trimmed by 1 base and 4 bases, with 8 bases remaining between them. Germline V gene lookup returns CDR1 SGHDN and CDR2 FVKESK. CDR3 region: CASSQVNGGNTIYF. The CDR3 DNA is TGTGCCAGCAGCCAAGTGAACGGAGGAAACACCATATATTTT.

The V and J genes are TRBV6-7 and TRBJ1-1; D is perhaps TRBD1 (5 bases). TRBV6-7 is treated as an ORF (open reading frame) with a function not yet certain. This CDR3 spans 14 amino acids. Between the trimmed V and J ends, which lost 2 bases and 4 bases, there was a span of 11 bases. CDR3 in DNA: TGTGCCAGCAGTTACCTAGGCAGGGCCACTGAAGCTTTCTTT. This codes for CASSYLGRATEAFF.

This rearrangement joins TRBV5-1 to TRBJ2-7; D unresolved. The CDR3 consists of 10 residues. Trimming removed 5 bases at V and 4 bases at J, with 4 bases between. Germline-derived CDR1 and CDR2 are SGHRS and YFSETQ. The chain's CDR3 is CASRAYEQYF. As DNA, the CDR3 is TGCGCCAGCAGGGCGTACGAGCAGTACTTC.

J is TRBJ2-5 and V is TRBV6-6, with 9 bases identical to TRBD2. This CDR3 comprises 15 residues. Germline CDR1 is MNHNY and CDR2 is SVGAGI (reference sequence). V trimming: 4 bases; J trimming: 7 bases; junction bases outside the gene matches: 10. Written as DNA, the CDR3 is TGTGCCAGCAGTTTTAGTAGCGGGAGTGGTGGGACCCAGTACTTC. Translation: CASSFSSGSGGTQYF.

This clone was seen a few times. V usage is TRBV7-2 and J usage is TRBJ1-1; D perhaps matches TRBD1 (5 bases). Germline loops: CDR1 SGHTA, CDR2 FQGNSA. V gave up 3 bases and J gave up 3 bases, with 14 bases separating them. This CDR3 has 15 amino acids. The CDR3 DNA follows: TGTGCCAGCAGCTTGGACACACTAGGACACACTGAAGCTTTCTTT. Amino acid sequence: CASSLDTLGHTEAFF.

J is TRBJ2-7 and V is TRBV2; D unclear. CDR3 length: 12 amino acids. Trimming shortened V by 4 bases and J by 6 bases, and 10 bases separated the two germline ends. CDR1 is SNHLY, CDR2 FYNNEI, per germline. Written as DNA, the CDR3 is TGTGCCAGCAGTGCCTTTCTGGGCGAGCAGTACTTC. It yields the protein CASSAFLGEQYF. The variable domain in full, completed from reference TRBV2 and TRBJ2-7, reads EPEVTQTPSHQVTQMGQEVILRCVPISNHLYFYWYRQILGQKVEFLVSFYNNEISEKSEIFDDQFSVERPDGSNFTLKIRSTKLEDSAMYFCASSAFLGEQYFGPGTRLTVT.

The rearrangement joins TRBV19 to TRBJ1-1; no firm D call. The V end was cut by 10 bases, the J end by 1 base, with 13 bases between. Germline lookup yields CDR1 LNHDA and CDR2 SQIVND (reference sequence). CDR3 length equals 13 residues. The CDR3 DNA reads as TGTGCCACCTCCTCAGAGGGGAACACTGAAGCTTTCTTT. Translated: CATSSEGNTEAFF.

This sequence joins TRBV2 and TRBJ2-5; D gene unclear. The CDR3 has 10 residues. Germline CDR1 SNHLY, CDR2 FYNNEI. Trimming removed 6 bases at V and 4 bases at J, with 3 bases between. CDR3 DNA: TGTGCCAGCAGAATAGAGACCCAGTACTTC. Its translation: CASRIETQYF. Combining the CDR3 with reference TRBV2 and TRBJ2-5 gives the whole variable domain EPEVTQTPSHQVTQMGQEVILRCVPISNHLYFYWYRQILGQKVEFLVSFYNNEISEKSEIFDDQFSVERPDGSNFTLKIRSTKLEDSAMYFCASRIETQYFGPGTRLLVL.

There are a few counts of this clone. The CDR3 region is CSARDNYGYTF. Written as DNA, the CDR3 is TGCAGTGCTAGGGACAACTATGGCTACACCTTC. This rearrangement joins TRBV20-1 to TRBJ1-2, with D hard to call. Germline CDR1 DFQATT, CDR2 SNEGSKA (reference sequence). Trimming stripped 3 bases from V and 2 bases from J, with 4 bases between. The CDR3 totals 11 residues.

The chain links TRBV11-3 to TRBJ2-3; no definite D call. The CDR3 covers 14 residues. Trimming left V 1 base short and J 0 bases short, with 5 bases between. Germline CDR1 reads SGHNT; CDR2 reads YENEEA. CDR3 DNA: TGTGCCAGCAGCTTAGGCAGGAGCACAGATACGCAGTATTTT. Translation: CASSLGRSTDTQYF. Full variable domain (outside the CDR3, taken from reference TRBV11-3 and TRBJ2-3): EAGVVQSPRYKIIEKKQPVAFWCNPISGHNTLYWYLQNLGQGPELLIRYENEEAVDDSQLPKDRFSAERLKGVDSTLKIQPAELGDSAVYLCASSLGRSTDTQYFGPGTRLTVL.

The chain is built from TRBV5-1 and TRBJ2-7, with D hard to call. Germline loops: CDR1 SGHRS, CDR2 YFSETQ. Trimming took off 4 bases at V and 2 bases at J, with 16 bases between the two ends. The CDR3 sequence is 15 residues long. The CDR3 is CASSLTGGATYEQYF. For the CDR3, the DNA is TGCGCCAGCAGCCTTACCGGCGGAGCAACCTACGAGCAGTACTTC.

The chain links TRBV5-1 to TRBJ2-1; TRBD1 matches at 7 bases. CDR3 length: 14 amino acids. The V and J ends lost 5 bases and 8 bases, in that order; junction bases with no gene match: 10. Germline CDR1 reads SGHRS; CDR2 reads YFSETQ. The chain's CDR3 is CASSLQGRIDEQFF. The CDR3 region has the DNA TGCGCCAGCAGTCTACAGGGGCGGATCGATGAGCAGTTCTTC.

The chain has TRBV7-2 and TRBJ2-7; TRBD2 matches at 11 bases. Germline loops: CDR1 SGHTA, CDR2 FQGNSA. The CDR3 length is 14 residues. J lost 9 bases, V lost 2 bases, and 6 bases had no gene match. The CDR3 DNA sequence: TGTGCCAGCAGCTTAACTAGCGGGAGTGGGGGGCAGTACTTC. Its protein is CASSLTSGSGGQYF.

V is TRBV5-1 and J is TRBJ1-5; D is ambiguous. This CDR3 is 15 amino acids long. The V end was cut by 4 bases, the J end by 7 bases, with 18 bases between. Germline V gives CDR1 SGHRS, CDR2 YFSETQ. CDR3 in amino acids: CASSPTWSPGQPQHF. Written as DNA, the CDR3 is TGCGCCAGCAGCCCAACCTGGTCCCCCGGCCAGCCCCAGCATTTT.

The rearrangement uses TRBV4-3 and TRBJ1-1; 9 positions match TRBD1. The V gene end was trimmed by 0 bases and the J gene end by 9 bases; junction bases not matched to a gene: 8. The CDR3 contains 15 residues. Germline-derived CDR1 and CDR2 are LGHNA and YSLEER. Here the CDR3 DNA reads TGCGCCAGCAGCCAAGAAACAGGGGGCGCCTCACAAGCTTTCTTT. Protein: CASSQETGGASQAFF.

This clone is large (0.1 to 1%) in the sample. This chain uses TRBV19 with TRBJ2-3, with D maybe TRBD2 (5 bases). Trimming removed 2 bases from V and 2 bases from J, with 11 bases in between. Looked up from germline, CDR1 is LNHDA and CDR2 is SQIVND (reference sequence). The CDR3 sequence is 15 residues long. The CDR3 coding sequence is TGTGCCAGTAGTATAAGCGGACTTAACACAGATACGCAGTATTTT. Its protein product is CASSISGLNTDTQYF. Filled out from reference TRBV19 and TRBJ2-3, the complete variable domain reads DGGITQSPKYLFRKEGQNVTLSCEQNLNHDAMYWYRQDPGQGLRLIYYSQIVNDFQKGDIAEGYSVSREKKESFPLTVTSAQKNPTAFYLCASSISGLNTDTQYFGPGTRLTVL.